The T cell receptor beta chain under discussion was sequenced for a study of OX40 agonist ivuxolimab in advanced cancers. About the research overall: Each patient was given ivuxolimab into a vein every 2 weeks, at 0.01 to 10 mg/kg. Three patients responded partially, comprising one with hepatocellular carcinoma and two with cutaneous melanoma.

Concerning this clone itself: Antigen unknown.

CDR1 is MNHEY and CDR2 is SMNVEV in the germline V gene (reference sequence). V shed 7 bases and J 2 bases; nucleotides not matched to a gene: 1. The CDR3 extends over 14 amino acids. Sequencing used immunoSEQ multiplex PCR; TCRdb keeps in-frame clones, though not all of them. The profile shows fewer than 70,000 clones, 85% to 90% of them singletons. Excluded were patients having autoimmune disease history or systemic immunosuppression. Study-level points and caveats: Expanded clones tended on average to be more numerous among CD8+ T cells than CD4+.

This sequence joins TRBV27 and TRBJ1-3; 11 bases match TRBD1. The source of this sequence is an adult with an advanced solid tumor such as melanoma, head and neck, liver or kidney cancer. Sequenced material: CD4+ or CD8+ T cells sorted from blood, taken in a trial of the OX40 agonist ivuxolimab. The CDR3 reads CASTGQGAGNTIYF. For the CDR3, the DNA is TGTGCCAGCACGGGACAGGGGGCTGGAAACACCATATATTTT.